The T cell receptor (beta chain) under discussion was sequenced for a study of T cell repertoires in cytomegalovirus infection. Study in general: CMV epitopes, recently identified HLA-C-restricted and well-studied HLA-B-restricted, were used. Both CMV infection and a matching HLA type were indicated by public TCR beta signatures. Study-level points and caveats: HLA-C-restricted CMV clonotypes gave the most frequent clonotype in two of eight donors. Carriage of CMV together with the relevant HLA was identifiable through cumulative public TCR beta family frequency.

With regard to this clonotype: As yet, its antigen is unknown.

There are 14 residues in the CDR3. The V gene's germline CDR1 is MGHRA and CDR2 YSYEKL. V was cut by 3 bases and J by 0 bases, with 9 bases left in between. TCRdb reanalysed the reads using MiXCR and keeps one entry per CDR3 protein. The table records about 570,000 distinct CDR3 sequences, just under 40% of them present only once. The sample was cultured PBMCs, taken from culture after CMV antigen stimulation. The chain combines TRBV4-1 with TRBJ2-7; D uncertain. The sequence derives from a human donor in good health (CMV status not recorded). Some clones in this sample may be carry-over from other donors' samples. For the CDR3, the DNA is TGCGCCAGCAGCCAGGGCATAACCTCCTACGAGCAGTACTTC. This codes for CASSQGITSYEQYF.